Included here is one T cell receptor (beta chain) sequence, with context. This clonotype has only a few counts. The specificity of this receptor is unknown. Base-call qualities are not available, and no considerably larger clone is one nucleotide away. The sample is drawn from a study of response to subunit inactivated influenza vaccine (dated by TCRdb to the late 2010s). Study-wide context: To follow how T cells responded to a trivalent subunit inactivated influenza vaccine, the researchers relied on deep quantitative profiling of the T cell receptor repertoire.

Broad study findings and their caveats: It was suggested by the authors that each seasonal influenza vaccination may recruit only a limited number of new T cells.

Libraries came from RT-PCR. Reads for this sample came from an Illumina HiSeq 2500. Clones were called with MiXCR by TCRdb after fastp trimmed the public reads at Q25, and only in-frame beta chains were retained. When rows share a CDR3 protein, they turn into one entry using the most common DNA and genes. The sample table shows around 470,000 distinct CDR3 sequences, and approximately 7.3% are seen once. The ten largest clonotypes hold around 13% of the sample. The CDR3 covers 18 residues, taking in both the cysteine and the phenylalanine. Of all the DNA, just the CDR3 is kept, 54 bases in frame from base 1. The germline V and J ends show losses of 1 base and 3 bases respectively, and no gene match explains 7 bases of the junction. CDR1 and CDR2 (LNHNV, YYDKDF) derive from the germline V gene (reference sequence).

The chain was built from TRBV15 and TRBJ2-6, with 9 middle bases fitting TRBD1. The sequence came from a man aged 50 to 69 who received an inactivated influenza vaccine. Donor details come from another sample of the same person, matched by shared clones. The sample here was PBMCs from blood, taken around 25 months after vaccination. In nucleotide form, the sequence is TGTGCCACCAGCAGAGCCGCCCGGGACAGGGTTGGGGCCAACGTCCTGACTTTC. This is translated as CATSRAARDRVGANVLTF.